The clone carrying this TCR beta chain was detected ten times or more. Its antigen is currently unknown. The ends lost 2 bases at V and 3 bases at J; junction bases unmatched: 8. This CDR3 is 17 amino acids long. Germline CDR1 reads MGHRA; CDR2 reads YSYEKL. Each CDR3 protein is one row after TCRdb ran MiXCR on the reads. The sample includes about 920,000 distinct CDR3 sequences, around 31% of them seen just once. The data are from a study of T cell repertoires in cytomegalovirus infection. The sequence derives from a human donor in good health (CMV status not recorded). Some clones in this sample may be carry-over from other donors' samples. The sample consisted of cultured CD8+ T cells from PBMCs, taken from culture after CMV antigen stimulation. The V call is TRBV4-1, the J call TRBJ1-5; 9 nucleotides agree with TRBD1. The CDR3 DNA reads TGCGCCAGCAGCCAAATACCCGGGACAGGGCTCAATCAGCCCCAGCATTTT. Translation: CASSQIPGTGLNQPQHF.